One and the same sample provided the 14 T cell receptor beta chains below, sequenced in a study of blood T cell repertoires in COVID-19. TCRdb's copy holds only in-frame clones and misses some; the assay was immunoSEQ multiplex PCR. The table has a few hundred thousand clones, about nine tenths seen once. Sequencing was carried out using peripheral blood. These receptors were obtained from a person aged 18 to 29 with COVID-19, enrolled during active disease.

This rearrangement joins TRBV5-6 to TRBJ2-3; TRBD2 matches 8 bases. This CDR3 is built from 16 residues. The germline V gene encodes CDR1 SGHDT and CDR2 YYEEEE. V lost 0 bases and J lost 0; bases outside the gene matches: 3. In DNA form, the CDR3 reads TGTGCCAGCAGCTTGGCACTAGCGGAAAGCACAGATACGCAGTATTTT. As protein: CASSLALAESTDTQYF.

The chain recombines TRBV7-2 with TRBJ2-3; TRBD2 matches at 8 bases. This CDR3 is 16 amino acids long. Germline V gene data show CDR1 as SGHTA and CDR2 as FQGNSA. V gave up 5 bases and J gave up 0 bases; unmatched junction bases: 7. CDR3 amino acids: CASSLLAGLSTDTQYF. For the CDR3, the DNA is TGTGCCAGCAGCCTCTTAGCGGGGCTTAGCACAGATACGCAGTATTTT.

This clone has only one observation. CDR3 in DNA: TGTGCCAGCGGACCGGGACAGGGGTACCAAGAGACCCAGTACTTC. This codes for CASGPGQGYQETQYF. The rearrangement links TRBV5-6 to TRBJ2-5, with TRBD1 identical over 10 bases. In germline, CDR1 is SGHDT, CDR2 YYEEEE. CDR3 length: 15 residues. V lost 7 bases, J lost 0 bases, and 6 bases stayed unmatched.

This chain joins TRBV11-2 and TRBJ2-7; D call uncertain. CDR1 is SGHAT and CDR2 is FQNNGV in the germline V gene. Trimming removed 1 base at V and 0 bases at J, with 10 bases between. The CDR3 contains 15 residues. The CDR3 is CASSLAPKASYEQYF. The CDR3 DNA reads TGTGCCAGCAGCTTAGCTCCTAAAGCCTCCTACGAGCAGTACTTC.

This clone was counted only a few times. This chain joins TRBV10-3 and TRBJ1-5; D is ambiguous. V was pared by 0 bases and J by 7 bases, with 19 bases between. This CDR3 has 17 residues. Germline V gene data show CDR1 as ENHRY and CDR2 as SYGVKD. The chain's CDR3 is CAISESILPGSSQPQHF. The CDR3 DNA follows: TGTGCCATCAGTGAGTCGATCCTCCCGGGGAGCAGCCAGCCCCAGCATTTT.

The rearrangement links TRBV24-1 to TRBJ2-1; tentative D call: TRBD2 (5 bases). The CDR3 runs 17 residues. V was pared by 3 bases and J by 8 bases, with 22 bases between. Germline values: CDR1 KGHDR, CDR2 SFDVKD. For the CDR3, the DNA is TGTGCCACCAGTGATAACGGGGAGTATCCCCGTAACCATGAGCAGTTCTTC. It yields the protein CATSDNGEYPRNHEQFF.

The chain has TRBV5-4 and TRBJ2-1; 8 bases are shared with TRBD2. Germline values: CDR1 SGHNT, CDR2 YYREEE (reference sequence). CDR3 length equals 14 residues. V gave up 3 bases and J gave up 9 bases; unmatched junction bases: 8. CDR3 DNA: TGTGCCAGCAGCTGGCCCGGGACTAGGGGTGAGCAGTTCTTC. Translating it yields CASSWPGTRGEQFF. Variable domain in full (rest from reference TRBV5-4 and TRBJ2-1): ETGVTQSPTHLIKTRGQQVTLRCSSQSGHNTVSWYQQALGQGPQFIFQYYREEENGRGNFPPRFSGLQFPNYSSELNVNALELDDSALYLCASSWPGTRGEQFFGPGTRLTVL.

V gene TRBV4-2 combines with J gene TRBJ1-1; D gene uncertain. Trimming removed 0 bases from V and 3 bases from J, with 8 bases in between. This CDR3 spans 14 amino acids. Germline V CDR1 and CDR2: LGHNA, YNFKEQ. Here the CDR3 reads CASSQEGVYTEAFF. CDR3 nucleotide sequence: TGTGCCAGCAGCCAAGAAGGAGTCTACACTGAAGCTTTCTTT.

The rearrangement uses TRBV25-1 and TRBJ1-3, with D perhaps TRBD1 (6 bases). Germline values: CDR1 MGHDK, CDR2 SYGVNS. This CDR3 has 15 amino acids. The V end lost 2 bases, the J end lost 4 bases, and 12 bases lay between the germline ends. This chain's CDR3 is CASSEGGAMGNTIYF. CDR3 coding DNA: TGTGCCAGCAGTGAAGGGGGGGCGATGGGAAACACCATATATTTT. The entire variable domain, with the rest obtained from reference TRBV25-1 and TRBJ1-3, is as follows: EADIYQTPRYLVIGTGKKITLECSQTMGHDKMYWYQQDPGMELHLIHYSYGVNSTEKGDLSSESTVSRIRTEHFPLTLESARPSHTSQYLCASSEGGAMGNTIYFGEGSWLTVV.

On this clone: The junction shows a germline mismatch at one end, possibly a read error. The rearrangement joins TRBV5-1 to TRBJ1-1; D gene ambiguous. Germline values: CDR1 SGHRS, CDR2 YFSETQ. The CDR3 extends over 15 amino acids. DNA of the CDR3: TGCGCCAGCAGCCAAGACCGACATGTGGTCACTGAAGCTTTTTTT. It translates to CASSQDRHVVTEAFF.

This chain connects TRBV5-6 to TRBJ1-4; no clear D. Germline V gene data show CDR1 as SGHDT and CDR2 as YYEEEE. Between the trimmed V and J ends, which lost 4 bases and 0 bases, there was a span of 10 bases. This CDR3 spans 15 amino acids. CDR3 region: CASSADQATNEKLFF. The CDR3 DNA is TGTGCCAGCAGCGCCGACCAGGCAACTAATGAAAAACTGTTTTTT.

The rearrangement links TRBV2 to TRBJ2-7; 13 bases align to TRBD2. The ends lost 7 bases at V and 2 bases at J; junction bases unmatched: 11. The CDR3 loop spans 17 amino acids. The germline gives CDR1 SNHLY, CDR2 FYNNEI. This chain's CDR3 is CASKGTTLAGGAYEQYF. The CDR3 DNA is TGTGCCAGCAAGGGGACAACACTAGCGGGAGGGGCCTACGAGCAGTACTTC.

V gene TRBV2 combines with J gene TRBJ2-3, with D possibly TRBD2 on 6 matching bases. Germline values: CDR1 SNHLY, CDR2 FYNNEI. V shed 5 bases and J shed 4 bases, with 7 bases lying between them. This CDR3 contains 12 residues. CDR3 coding DNA: TGTGCCAGCAGTAGGGACTCAGATACGCAGTATTTT. It yields the protein CASSRDSDTQYF.

V gene TRBV6-2 or TRBV6-3 combines with J gene TRBJ2-7; 14 bases are shared with TRBD2. Germline V gene sequence: CDR1 MNHEY, CDR2 SVGEGT. The CDR3 contains 15 residues. The V gene end was trimmed by 4 bases and the J gene end by 2 bases; junction bases not matched to a gene: 1. Here the CDR3 DNA reads TGTGCCAGCAGTTTGGGACTAGCGGGAGCCTACGAGCAGTACTTC. It codes for CASSLGLAGAYEQYF.